The 26 T cell receptor beta chains below come from one sample, sequenced in a study of cytomegalovirus exposure and HLA in healthy donors. The study ran its PCR with 60 Vbeta and 13 Jbeta primers. Sequenced by immunoSEQ multiplex PCR; TCRdb stores in-frame clones only, minus some. This table has more than 85,000 clones, 65% to 75% appearing once. Sequenced input: PBMCs. Receptors originate from a woman between 18 and 29 years old in good health and CMV-seropositive.

The rearrangement links TRBV7-9 to TRBJ2-1; 10 positions match TRBD2. CDR3 length: 13 amino acids. J lost 7 bases, V lost 11 bases, and 8 bases had no gene match. Germline CDR1 and CDR2: SEHNR and FQNEAQ (reference sequence). CDR3: CAVPGLATNEQFF. In nucleotides, the CDR3 is TGTGCCGTACCGGGACTAGCGACTAATGAGCAGTTCTTC.

The chain combines TRBV29-1 with TRBJ1-5; 8 nucleotides agree with TRBD1. The CDR3 consists of 14 residues. V was pared by 6 bases and J by 2 bases, with 6 bases of the junction left unmatched. The germline V gene has CDR1 SQVTM and CDR2 ANQGSEA. The CDR3 DNA follows: TGCAGCGTCGCCGTGGACAGGGGCAATCAGCCCCAGCATTTT. This codes for CSVAVDRGNQPQHF.

The CDR3 nucleotides read TGTGCCAGCAGTTCACTTGGGACAGGGAACACTGAAGCTTTCTTT. It yields the protein CASSSLGTGNTEAFF. This chain uses TRBV27 with TRBJ1-1; 8 bases map to TRBD1. This CDR3 has 15 amino acids. With 4 bases clipped from V and 1 base from J, the junction kept 5 bases outside the gene matches. CDR1 and CDR2 from the germline V gene are MNHEY and SMNVEV (reference sequence).

This chain connects TRBV7-2 to TRBJ1-5; 12 bases fit TRBD1. Germline V gene sequence: CDR1 SGHTA, CDR2 FQGNSA. The CDR3 length is 19 residues. The V and J ends lost 1 base and 1 base, in that order; junction bases with no gene match: 8. Here the CDR3 DNA reads TGTGCCAGCAGCTTAGGCTCGGGACAGGGGGCAGGAAGCAATCAGCCCCAGCATTTT. It is translated as CASSLGSGQGAGSNQPQHF. Full variable domain (outside the CDR3, taken from reference TRBV7-2 and TRBJ1-5): GAGVSQSPSNKVTEKGKDVELRCDPISGHTALYWYRQSLGQGLEFLIYFQGNSAPDKSGLPSDRFSAERTGGSVSTLTIQRTQQEDSAVYLCASSLGSGQGAGSNQPQHFGDGTRLSIL.

This clone appeared once. The junction and the germline gene differ at one end; a read error may be behind it. The chain couples TRBV27 to TRBJ2-7, with 13 bases identical to TRBD2. This CDR3 spans 21 amino acids. CDR1 is MNHEY, CDR2 SMNVEV, per germline (reference sequence). DNA of the CDR3: TGTGCCAGCAGTTTATCGCCACTAGCGGGAGGGCCGAGGACGTTCTCCCACGAGCAGTACTTC. Protein sequence: CASSLSPLAGGPRTFSHEQYF.

The table lists this clone with a count of one. The CDR3: CASSLTVGGGTDTQYF. The CDR3 DNA is TGCGCCAGCAGCTTGACGGTCGGAGGAGGGACAGATACGCAGTATTTT. J is TRBJ2-3 and V is TRBV5-1, with D possibly matching TRBD2 (6 bases). The CDR3 loop spans 16 amino acids. V gave up 1 base and J gave up 3 bases, with 15 bases separating them. Germline V gene data show CDR1 as SGHRS and CDR2 as YFSETQ. The full variable domain, with the rest looked up from reference TRBV5-1 and TRBJ2-3, is KAGVTQTPRYLIKTRGQQVTLSCSPISGHRSVSWYQQTPGQGLQFLFEYFSETQRNKGNFPGRFSGRQFSNSRSEMNVSTLELGDSALYLCASSLTVGGGTDTQYFGPGTRLTVL.

V usage is TRBV7-9 and J usage is TRBJ1-2; 11 bases line up with TRBD1. The CDR3 loop spans 17 amino acids. Trimming took 2 bases from V and 3 from J; bases not matched to a gene: 8. Germline V CDR1 and CDR2: SEHNR, FQNEAQ (reference sequence). This chain's CDR3 is CASSLRTGGELDYGYTF. CDR3 sequence (DNA): TGTGCCAGCAGCTTAAGGACAGGGGGCGAATTGGACTATGGCTACACCTTC.

The rearrangement joins TRBV5-4 to TRBJ2-3, with D maybe TRBD2 (6 bases). The V end was cut by 4 bases, the J end by 0 bases, with 18 bases between. There are 17 residues in the CDR3. Germline V gene lookup returns CDR1 SGHNT and CDR2 YYREEE (reference sequence). The chain's CDR3 is CASSGPSDLFSTDTQYF. Written as DNA, the CDR3 is TGTGCCAGCAGCGGGCCTAGCGACCTCTTTAGCACAGATACGCAGTATTTT.

A word on this clone: Relative to the germline gene, one junction end is altered; a read error may explain this. Other DNA sequences within the sample encode an identical CDR3. The chain is built from TRBV7-7 and TRBJ2-1; D unclear. Looked up from germline, CDR1 is SSHAT and CDR2 is FNYEAQ (reference sequence). The length of the CDR3 is 14 residues. In nucleotides, the CDR3 is TGTGCTAGCAGCTTAGGTAGCTCCTACAATGAGCAGTTCTTC. Translated, it gives CASSLGSSYNEQFF.

The chain links TRBV6-1 to TRBJ2-1, with 10 positions matching TRBD2. Germline lookup yields CDR1 MNHNS and CDR2 SASEGT. Trimming removed 4 bases from V and 3 bases from J; junction bases left unmatched: 0. The CDR3 sequence is 14 residues long. The CDR3 sequence: CASSGLAGYNEQFF. The DNA for the CDR3 is TGTGCCAGCAGTGGACTAGCGGGCTACAATGAGCAGTTCTTC.

This rearrangement joins TRBV27 to TRBJ1-5, with TRBD1 matching 10 bases. The V and J ends lost 7 bases and 2 bases, in that order; junction bases with no gene match: 14. The CDR3 runs to 18 residues. Germline CDR1 is MNHEY and CDR2 is SMNVEV (reference sequence). The CDR3 reads CASIHPLDRGRGNQPQHF. The CDR3 coding sequence is TGTGCCAGCATCCACCCCCTCGACAGGGGGCGCGGCAATCAGCCCCAGCATTTT.

The chain is built from TRBV28 and TRBJ2-3; D ambiguous. The CDR3 loop spans 15 amino acids. Germline CDR1 reads MDHEN; CDR2 reads SYDVKM. V lost 3 bases and J lost 0, with 10 bases in between. The CDR3 DNA sequence: TGTGCCAGCAGTTTCTGGCAGACTAGCACAGATACGCAGTATTTT. Protein sequence: CASSFWQTSTDTQYF.

This clone appeared once. The chain uses TRBV4-3 and TRBJ2-3; tentatively, D is TRBD2 (5 bases). The CDR3 has 13 amino acids. V lost 0 bases and J 8 bases, leaving 9 bases between the germline ends. The germline CDR1 and CDR2 sequences are LGHNA and YSLEER. CDR3 sequence reads: CASSQDTGVTQYF. CDR3 in DNA: TGCGCCAGCAGCCAAGATACCGGGGTTACGCAGTATTTT.

This CDR3 is CASSQWSPLTGGETQYF. DNA for the CDR3: TGCGCCAGCAGTCAATGGTCCCCCTTGACAGGGGGAGAGACCCAGTACTTC. The chain recombines TRBV23-1 with TRBJ2-5, with TRBD1 identical over 9 bases. TRBV23-1 is treated as an ORF (open reading frame) with a function not yet certain. Germline trimming cut 1 base from V and 4 bases from J; bases unmatched to any gene: 10. The CDR3 runs 17 residues.

The V gene is TRBV29-1, the J gene TRBJ2-1, with TRBD2 as a possible D gene (5 bases). Trimming shortened V by 7 bases and J by 14 bases, and 18 bases separated the two germline ends. Looked up from germline, CDR1 is SQVTM and CDR2 is ANQGSEA. The CDR3 has 11 residues. The CDR3, as DNA: TGCAGCGCCCGATGGGAAGCGGAAGAGTTCTTC. Encoded protein: CSARWEAEEFF.

This chain uses TRBV4-1 with TRBJ2-7, with D maybe TRBD2 (5 bases). CDR1 and CDR2 from the germline V gene are MGHRA and YSYEKL. The CDR3 is 13 amino acids. V was clipped by 2 bases and J by 5 bases, with 10 bases between them. CDR3 in DNA: TGCGCCAGCAGCCAACTCCCCGGGGACGAGCAGTACTTC. Encoded protein: CASSQLPGDEQYF.

The J gene is TRBJ2-5, the V gene TRBV30, with D tentatively TRBD2 (6 bases). V gave up 2 bases and J gave up 5 bases, with 9 bases separating them. The CDR3 is 12 residues long. Germline V lookup: CDR1 GTSNPN, CDR2 SVGIG (reference sequence). The CDR3 is CAWSPRGETQYF. CDR3 in DNA: TGTGCCTGGAGTCCCCGGGGGGAGACCCAGTACTTC.

The chain is built from TRBV5-4 and TRBJ2-7, with TRBD1 as a possible D gene (6 bases). The CDR3 totals 16 residues. Germline values: CDR1 SGHNT, CDR2 YYREEE (reference sequence). The V end was cut by 4 bases, the J end by 3 bases, with 20 bases between. In DNA, the CDR3 is TGTGCCAGCAGCCCGCAATCCGGGACAAAGAACTACGAGCAGTACTTC. Residues: CASSPQSGTKNYEQYF.

The rearrangement joins TRBV30 to TRBJ1-1; D gene ambiguous. CDR1 GTSNPN and CDR2 SVGIG come from the germline V gene (reference sequence). Trimming left V 4 bases short and J 1 base short, with 16 bases between. The CDR3 totals 15 residues. CDR3 sequence: CAWNGLGLANTEAFF. CDR3 sequence (DNA): TGTGCCTGGAATGGTCTGGGCCTGGCGAACACTGAAGCTTTCTTT. Full variable domain (rest looked up from reference TRBV30 and TRBJ1-1): SQTIHQWPATLVQPVGSPLSLECTVEGTSNPNLYWYRQAAGRGLQLLFYSVGIGQISSEVPQNLSASRPQDRQFILSSKKLLLSDSGFYLCAWNGLGLANTEAFFGQGTRLTVV.

This clone was found a few times. The rearrangement links TRBV11-1 to TRBJ2-3; TRBD2 agrees at 13 bases. The germline gives CDR1 SGHAT, CDR2 FQDESV (reference sequence). Unmatched junction bases numbered 12, after V lost 5 bases and J lost 1 base. This CDR3 contains 19 residues. The CDR3 nucleotides read TGTGCCAGCAGCCCGGGGACTAGCGGGAACCTCCTACGCACAGATACGCAGTATTTT. Translation gives CASSPGTSGNLLRTDTQYF.

This clone was counted between two and nine times. The rearrangement uses TRBV7-6 and TRBJ2-7; D perhaps matches TRBD2 (6 bases). The length of the CDR3 is 16 residues. V was cut by 2 bases and J by 1 base, with 15 bases left in between. The germline gives CDR1 SGHVS, CDR2 FNYEAQ. As DNA, the CDR3 is TGTGCCAGCAGCTTAAGGCCAGCGGAGGGGTCCTACGAGCAGTACTTC. This translates into CASSLRPAEGSYEQYF.

V gene TRBV13 combines with J gene TRBJ1-3; unclear D gene. CDR3 length: 16 residues. V was pared by 0 bases and J by 4 bases, with 13 bases between. Germline CDR1 is PRHDT and CDR2 is FYEKMQ (reference sequence). CDR3 sequence: CASSLGRPPGGNTIYF. The CDR3 bases are TGTGCCAGCAGCTTAGGACGCCCGCCGGGGGGAAACACCATATATTTT. The whole variable domain, filled in from reference TRBV13 and TRBJ1-3, reads AAGVIQSPRHLIKEKRETATLKCYPIPRHDTVYWYQQGPGQDPQFLISFYEKMQSDKGSIPDRFSAQQFSDYHSELNMSSLELGDSALYFCASSLGRPPGGNTIYFGEGSWLTVV.

The chain employs TRBV5-4 and TRBJ2-7, with a tentative D call TRBD1 (5 bases). V was clipped by 4 bases and J by 7 bases, with 15 bases between them. This CDR3 region has 13 residues. In germline, CDR1 is SGHNT, CDR2 YYREEE (reference sequence). CDR3 region: CASSLQGSGEQYF. CDR3 in DNA: TGTGCCAGCAGCCTCCAGGGAAGTGGAGAGCAGTACTTC.

The CDR3 spells CASSGGVDRANQPQHF. The CDR3 DNA reads TGTGCCAGCAGTGGGGGAGTGGACAGGGCCAATCAGCCCCAGCATTTT. V usage is TRBV2 and J usage is TRBJ1-5; TRBD1 agrees at 8 bases. The CDR3 sequence is 16 residues long. Germline CDR1 reads SNHLY; CDR2 reads FYNNEI. V lost 4 bases to trimming and J lost 3 bases; unmatched junction nucleotides: 8.

This chain connects TRBV15 to TRBJ2-3; possible D gene TRBD2, 6 bases. The CDR3 runs to 15 residues. Germline CDR1 LNHNV, CDR2 YYDKDF (reference sequence). V lost 7 bases to trimming and J lost 7 bases, with 21 bases between them. Here the CDR3 DNA reads TGTGCCACCACTGTGGCGGGGTGGAGGGAGAATACGCAGTATTTT. The encoded protein is CATTVAGWRENTQYF.

Here the CDR3 DNA reads TGTGCCAGCAGCCCGACAGGAGGATCACCCCTCCACTTT. Protein sequence: CASSPTGGSPLHF. The chain couples TRBV5-4 to TRBJ1-6; a possible D gene is TRBD1 (6 bases). Per germline, CDR1 SGHNT and CDR2 YYREEE (reference sequence). Trimming pared 4 bases from V and 10 bases from J, leaving 12 bases between. This CDR3 is built from 13 residues. Drawing the rest from reference TRBV5-4 and TRBJ1-6, the complete variable domain is ETGVTQSPTHLIKTRGQQVTLRCSSQSGHNTVSWYQQALGQGPQFIFQYYREEENGRGNFPPRFSGLQFPNYSSELNVNALELDDSALYLCASSPTGGSPLHFGNGTRLTVT.